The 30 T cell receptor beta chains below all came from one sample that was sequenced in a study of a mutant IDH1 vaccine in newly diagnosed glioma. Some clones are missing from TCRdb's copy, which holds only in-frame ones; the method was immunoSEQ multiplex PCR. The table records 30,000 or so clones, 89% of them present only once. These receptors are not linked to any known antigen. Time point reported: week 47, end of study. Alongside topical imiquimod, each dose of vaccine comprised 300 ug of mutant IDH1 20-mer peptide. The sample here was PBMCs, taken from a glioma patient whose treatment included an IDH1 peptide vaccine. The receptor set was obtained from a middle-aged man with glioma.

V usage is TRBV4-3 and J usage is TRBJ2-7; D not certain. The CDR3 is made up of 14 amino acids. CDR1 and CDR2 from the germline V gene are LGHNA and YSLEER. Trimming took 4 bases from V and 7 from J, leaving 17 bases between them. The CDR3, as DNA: TGCGCCAGCAGCCGTGACTTGTCCTCGGAGGAGCAGTACTTC. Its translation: CASSRDLSSEEQYF.

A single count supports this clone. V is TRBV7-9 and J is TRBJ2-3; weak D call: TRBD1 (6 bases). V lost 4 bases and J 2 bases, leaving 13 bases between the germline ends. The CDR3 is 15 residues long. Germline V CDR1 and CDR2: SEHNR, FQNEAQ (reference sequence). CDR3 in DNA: TGTGCCAGCAGCTCCGGACAGTTCCACACAGATACGCAGTATTTT. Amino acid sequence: CASSSGQFHTDTQYF.

The CDR3 loop reads CASSRWGTEAFF. In DNA form, the CDR3 reads TGTGCCAGCAGTCGTTGGGGCACTGAAGCTTTCTTT. The chain recombines TRBV27 with TRBJ1-1; D remains unclear. Looked up from germline, CDR1 is MNHEY and CDR2 is SMNVEV (reference sequence). The CDR3 spans 12 residues. Trimming took 5 bases from V and 4 from J, leaving 8 bases between them.

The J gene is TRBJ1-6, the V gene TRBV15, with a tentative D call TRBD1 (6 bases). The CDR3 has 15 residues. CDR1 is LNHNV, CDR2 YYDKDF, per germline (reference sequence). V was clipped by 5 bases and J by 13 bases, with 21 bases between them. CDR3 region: CATSGQIGEDSPLHF. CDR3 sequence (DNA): TGTGCCACCAGCGGACAGATAGGAGAGGACAGCCCCCTCCACTTT.

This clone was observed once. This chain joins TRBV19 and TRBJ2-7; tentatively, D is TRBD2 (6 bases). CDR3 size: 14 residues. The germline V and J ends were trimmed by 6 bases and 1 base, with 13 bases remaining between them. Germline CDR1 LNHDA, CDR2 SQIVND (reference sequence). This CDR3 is CASSPGTGSYEQYF. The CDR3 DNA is TGTGCCAGTAGCCCCGGGACTGGGTCCTACGAGCAGTACTTC.

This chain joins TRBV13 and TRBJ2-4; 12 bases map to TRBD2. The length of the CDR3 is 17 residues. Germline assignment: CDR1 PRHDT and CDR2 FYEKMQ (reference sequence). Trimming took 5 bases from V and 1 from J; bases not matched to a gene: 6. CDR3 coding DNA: TGTGCCAGCAGCCCTAGCGGGGGGGCCTTTGCCAAAAACATTCAGTACTTC. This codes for CASSPSGGAFAKNIQYF. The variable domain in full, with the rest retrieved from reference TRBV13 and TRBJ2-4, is AAGVIQSPRHLIKEKRETATLKCYPIPRHDTVYWYQQGPGQDPQFLISFYEKMQSDKGSIPDRFSAQQFSDYHSELNMSSLELGDSALYFCASSPSGGAFAKNIQYFGAGTRLSVL.

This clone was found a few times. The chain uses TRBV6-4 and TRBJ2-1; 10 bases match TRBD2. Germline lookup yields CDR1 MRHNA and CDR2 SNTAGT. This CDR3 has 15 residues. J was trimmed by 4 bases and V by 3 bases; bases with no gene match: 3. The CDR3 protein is CASSEGTSDYNEQFF. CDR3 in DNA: TGTGCCAGCAGTGAAGGGACTAGCGATTACAATGAGCAGTTCTTC.

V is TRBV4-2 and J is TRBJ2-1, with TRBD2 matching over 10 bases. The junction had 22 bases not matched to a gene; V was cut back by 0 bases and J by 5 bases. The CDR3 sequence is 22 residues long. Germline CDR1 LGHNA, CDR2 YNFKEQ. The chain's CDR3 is CASSQDRVELAGAGGVHNEQFF. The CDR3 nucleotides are TGTGCCAGCAGCCAAGATCGGGTGGAGCTAGCGGGAGCGGGGGGGGTACACAATGAGCAGTTCTTC.

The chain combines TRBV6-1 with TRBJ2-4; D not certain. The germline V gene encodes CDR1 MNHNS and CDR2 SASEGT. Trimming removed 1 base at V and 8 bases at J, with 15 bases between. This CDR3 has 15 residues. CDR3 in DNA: TGTGCCAGCAGTGAAGGGGCGGATTTTTGGGACATTCAGTACTTC. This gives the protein CASSEGADFWDIQYF.

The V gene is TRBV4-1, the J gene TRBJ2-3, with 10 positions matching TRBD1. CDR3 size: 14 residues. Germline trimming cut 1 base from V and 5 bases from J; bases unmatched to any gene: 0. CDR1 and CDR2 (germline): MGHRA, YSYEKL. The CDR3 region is CASSQGDRGDTQYF. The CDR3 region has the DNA TGCGCCAGCAGCCAAGGGGACAGGGGAGATACGCAGTATTTT.

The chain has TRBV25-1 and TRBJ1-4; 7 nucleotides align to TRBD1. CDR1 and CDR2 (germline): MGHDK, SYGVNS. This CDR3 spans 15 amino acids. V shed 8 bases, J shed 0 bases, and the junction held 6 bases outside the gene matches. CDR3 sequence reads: CASGRQGATNEKLFF. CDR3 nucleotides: TGTGCCAGCGGTAGACAGGGAGCAACTAATGAAAAACTGTTTTTT.

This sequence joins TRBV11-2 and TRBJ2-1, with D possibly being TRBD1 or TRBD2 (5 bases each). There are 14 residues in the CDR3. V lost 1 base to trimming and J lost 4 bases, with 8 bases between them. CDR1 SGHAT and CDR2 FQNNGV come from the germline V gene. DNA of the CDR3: TGTGCCAGCAGCTTAGCGGGACCATACAATGAGCAGTTCTTC. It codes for CASSLAGPYNEQFF. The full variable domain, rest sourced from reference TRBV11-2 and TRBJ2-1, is EAGVAQSPRYKIIEKRQSVAFWCNPISGHATLYWYQQILGQGPKLLIQFQNNGVVDDSQLPKDRFSAERLKGVDSTLKIQPAKLEDSAVYLCASSLAGPYNEQFFGPGTRLTVL.

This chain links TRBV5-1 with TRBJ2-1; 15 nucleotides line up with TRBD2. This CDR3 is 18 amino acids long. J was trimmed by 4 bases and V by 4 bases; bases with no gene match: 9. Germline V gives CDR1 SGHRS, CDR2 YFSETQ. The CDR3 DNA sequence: TGCGCCAGCAGCCGGGGACTAGCGGGAGGACCCCCTTACAATGAGCAGTTCTTC. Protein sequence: CASSRGLAGGPPYNEQFF.

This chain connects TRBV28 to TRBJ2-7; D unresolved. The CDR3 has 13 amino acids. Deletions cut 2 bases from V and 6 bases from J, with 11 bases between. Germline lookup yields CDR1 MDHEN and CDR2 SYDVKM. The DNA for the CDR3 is TGTGCCAGCAGTTTAGATGCATACGGCGAGCAGTACTTC. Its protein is CASSLDAYGEQYF.

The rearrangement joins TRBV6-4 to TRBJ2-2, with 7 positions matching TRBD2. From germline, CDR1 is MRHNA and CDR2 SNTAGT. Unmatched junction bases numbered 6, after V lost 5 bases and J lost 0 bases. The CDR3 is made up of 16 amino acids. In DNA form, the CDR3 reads TGTGCCAGCAGTCCTTTCAGCGGGGCGAACACCGGGGAGCTGTTTTTT. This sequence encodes CASSPFSGANTGELFF.

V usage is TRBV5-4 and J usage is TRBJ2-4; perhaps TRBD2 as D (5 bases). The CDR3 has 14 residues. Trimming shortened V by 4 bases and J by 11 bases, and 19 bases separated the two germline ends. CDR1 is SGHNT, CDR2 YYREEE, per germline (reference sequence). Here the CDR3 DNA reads TGTGCCAGCAGCGTGAGGACTGGTGGCACTTTTCAGTACTTC. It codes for CASSVRTGGTFQYF.

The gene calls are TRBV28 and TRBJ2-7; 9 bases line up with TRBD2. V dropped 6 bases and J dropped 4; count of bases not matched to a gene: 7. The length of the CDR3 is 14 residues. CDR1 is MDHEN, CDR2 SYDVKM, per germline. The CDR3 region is CASRPGLAGYEQYF. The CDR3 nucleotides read TGTGCCAGCAGGCCGGGACTAGCAGGTTACGAGCAGTACTTC.

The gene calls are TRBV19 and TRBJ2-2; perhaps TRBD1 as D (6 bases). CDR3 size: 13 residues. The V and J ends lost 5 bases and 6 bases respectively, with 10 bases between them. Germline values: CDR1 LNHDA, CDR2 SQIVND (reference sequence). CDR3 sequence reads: CASSPTGPGELFF. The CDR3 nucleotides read TGTGCCAGTAGTCCCACAGGGCCCGGGGAGCTGTTTTTT.

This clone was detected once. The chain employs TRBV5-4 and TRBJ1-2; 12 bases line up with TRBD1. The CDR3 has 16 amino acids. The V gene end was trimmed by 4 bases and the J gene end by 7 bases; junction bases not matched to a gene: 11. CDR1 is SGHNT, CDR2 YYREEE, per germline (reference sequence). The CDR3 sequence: CASSKPGQGAVGGYTF. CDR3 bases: TGTGCCAGCAGCAAGCCGGGACAGGGGGCGGTAGGTGGCTACACCTTC.

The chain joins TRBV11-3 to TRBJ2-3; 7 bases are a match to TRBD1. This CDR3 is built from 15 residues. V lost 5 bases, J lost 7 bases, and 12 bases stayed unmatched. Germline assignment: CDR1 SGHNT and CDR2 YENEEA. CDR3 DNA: TGTGCCAGCAGCCCTCGACAGGGTATGGGAAATACGCAGTATTTT. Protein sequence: CASSPRQGMGNTQYF.

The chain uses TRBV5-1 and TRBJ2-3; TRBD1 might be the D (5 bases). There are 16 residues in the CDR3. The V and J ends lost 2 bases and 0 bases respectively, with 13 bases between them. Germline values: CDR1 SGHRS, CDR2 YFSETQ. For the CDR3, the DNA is TGCGCCAGCAGCTTTCAACAGGACCCAAGCACAGATACGCAGTATTTT. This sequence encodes CASSFQQDPSTDTQYF.

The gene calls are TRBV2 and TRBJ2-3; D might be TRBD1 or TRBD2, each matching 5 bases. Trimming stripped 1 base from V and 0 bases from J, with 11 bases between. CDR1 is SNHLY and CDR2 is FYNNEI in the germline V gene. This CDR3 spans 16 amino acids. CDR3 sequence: CASSEGIGASTDTQYF. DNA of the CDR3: TGTGCCAGCAGTGAAGGAATCGGGGCTAGCACAGATACGCAGTATTTT.

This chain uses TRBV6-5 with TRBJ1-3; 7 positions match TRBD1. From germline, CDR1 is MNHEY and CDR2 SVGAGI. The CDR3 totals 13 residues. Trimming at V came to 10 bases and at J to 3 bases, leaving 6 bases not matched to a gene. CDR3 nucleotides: TGTGCCACAAGACAGGGAAGTGGAAACACCATATATTTT. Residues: CATRQGSGNTIYF.

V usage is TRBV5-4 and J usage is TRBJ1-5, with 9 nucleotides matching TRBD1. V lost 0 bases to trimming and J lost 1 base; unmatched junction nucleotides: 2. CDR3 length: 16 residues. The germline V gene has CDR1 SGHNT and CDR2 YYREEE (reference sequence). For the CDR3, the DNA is TGTGCCAGCAGCTTGGGCGGGACAGGGAGCAATCAGCCCCAGCATTTT. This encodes CASSLGGTGSNQPQHF.

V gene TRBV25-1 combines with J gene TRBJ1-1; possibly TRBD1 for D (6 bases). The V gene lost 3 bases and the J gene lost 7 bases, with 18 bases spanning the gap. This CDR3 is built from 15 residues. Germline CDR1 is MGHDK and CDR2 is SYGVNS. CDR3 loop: CASSEGARDIFEAFF. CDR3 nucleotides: TGTGCCAGCAGTGAGGGGGCGCGGGATATCTTTGAAGCTTTCTTT.

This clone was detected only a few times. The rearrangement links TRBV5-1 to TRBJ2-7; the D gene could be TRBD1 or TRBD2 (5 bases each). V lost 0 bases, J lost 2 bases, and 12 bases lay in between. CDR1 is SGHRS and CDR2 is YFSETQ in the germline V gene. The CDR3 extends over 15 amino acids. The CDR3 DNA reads TGCGCCAGCAGCTTGGGGGGGACGGGTACCTACGAGCAGTACGTC. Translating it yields CASSLGGTGTYEQYV.

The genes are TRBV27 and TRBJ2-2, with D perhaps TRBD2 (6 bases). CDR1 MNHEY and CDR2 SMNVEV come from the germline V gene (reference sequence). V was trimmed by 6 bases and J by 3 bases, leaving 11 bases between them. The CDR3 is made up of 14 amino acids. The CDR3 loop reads CASSYRGYTGELFF. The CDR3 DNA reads TGTGCCAGCAGCTACCGGGGGTACACCGGGGAGCTGTTTTTT.

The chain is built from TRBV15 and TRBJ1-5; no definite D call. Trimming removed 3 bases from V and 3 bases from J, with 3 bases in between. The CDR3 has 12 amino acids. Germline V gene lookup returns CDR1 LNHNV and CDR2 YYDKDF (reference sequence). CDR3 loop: CATSSPNQPQHF. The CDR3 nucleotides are TGTGCCACCAGCAGTCCCAATCAGCCCCAGCATTTT.

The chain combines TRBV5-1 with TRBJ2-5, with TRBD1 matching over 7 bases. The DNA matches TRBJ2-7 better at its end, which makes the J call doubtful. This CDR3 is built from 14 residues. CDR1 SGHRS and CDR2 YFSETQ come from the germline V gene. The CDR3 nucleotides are TGCGCCAGCAGCGGGACAGCTAGCTCCTACGAGCAGTACTTC. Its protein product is CASSGTASSYEQYF.

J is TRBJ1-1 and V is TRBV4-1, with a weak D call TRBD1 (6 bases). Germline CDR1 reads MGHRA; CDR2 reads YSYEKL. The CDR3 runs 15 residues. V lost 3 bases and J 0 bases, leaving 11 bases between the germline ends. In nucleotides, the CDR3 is TGCGCCAGCAGCCAGGGGGGGACATTGAACACTGAAGCTTTCTTT. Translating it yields CASSQGGTLNTEAFF.